This T cell receptor beta chain was retrieved from a study of human T cells and chemical hapten exposure. As for the study in general: Patients were mainly female, each with alopecia areata, totalis or universalis.

This clonotype has a count of ten or more. The antigen remains undetermined. Time point specified: patch test 2, 6 weeks after DPC sensitization. The treatment denotes: therapeutic diphenylcyclopropenone sensitization with weekly scalp DPC. Ahead of applying each patch test, blood was sampled. With 5 bases clipped from V and 0 bases from J, the junction kept 13 bases outside the gene matches. The CDR3 covers 18 residues. Germline loops: CDR1 MGHDK, CDR2 SYGVNS. Findings and limits, study-wide: Positive correlation was observed between PT1 expanded TCR counts and patch test score.

Each cDNA molecule in the library carried unique molecular identifiers. From the RACE reads, TCRdb called clonotypes with MiXCR, one entry per CDR3 protein. The sample includes 360,000 or so distinct CDR3 sequences, about 6% of them seen just once. The chain is built from TRBV25-1 and TRBJ1-1; 9 bases map to TRBD1. This TCR came from a woman younger than 35 with alopecia areata. Some clones in this sample may be carry-over from other donors' samples. The sequenced sample was whole blood, obtained in connection with sensitization to the hapten diphenylcyclopropenone (DPC). The CDR3 loop is CASSPLGQGEAMNTEAFF. CDR3 nucleotide sequence: TGTGCCAGCAGTCCCCTGGGACAGGGTGAGGCGATGAACACTGAAGCTTTCTTT.